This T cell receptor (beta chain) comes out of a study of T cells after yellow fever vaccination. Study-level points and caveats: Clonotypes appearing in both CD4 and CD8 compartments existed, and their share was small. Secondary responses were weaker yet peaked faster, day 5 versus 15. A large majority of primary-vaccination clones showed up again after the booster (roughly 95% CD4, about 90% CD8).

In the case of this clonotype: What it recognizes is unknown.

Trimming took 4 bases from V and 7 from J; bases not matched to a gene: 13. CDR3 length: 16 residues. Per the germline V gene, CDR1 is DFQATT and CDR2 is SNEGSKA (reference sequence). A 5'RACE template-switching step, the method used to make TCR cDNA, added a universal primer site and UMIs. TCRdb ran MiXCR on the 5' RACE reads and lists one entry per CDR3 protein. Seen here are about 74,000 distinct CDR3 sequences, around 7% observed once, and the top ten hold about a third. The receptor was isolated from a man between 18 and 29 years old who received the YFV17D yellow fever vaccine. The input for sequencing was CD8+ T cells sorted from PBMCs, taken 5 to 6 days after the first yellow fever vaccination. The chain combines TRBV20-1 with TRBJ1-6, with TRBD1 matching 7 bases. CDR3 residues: CSATTLETGRNSPLHF. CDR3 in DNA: TGCAGTGCTACCACGCTCGAGACAGGGCGCAATTCACCCCTCCACTTT.